This entry lists 6 T cell receptor beta chains sequenced from one sample in a study of T cell changes during pregnancy in multiple sclerosis. The method was immunoSEQ multiplex PCR; TCRdb's version includes in-frame clones alone and lacks a portion of them. There are roughly 89,000 clones in the sample; around 93% occur only once, and less than 2.5% lies in the top ten. This material consisted of peripheral blood, taken in the third trimester of pregnancy. The receptors come from a female donor with multiple sclerosis, enrolled in a pregnancy study.

The V and J genes are TRBV5-5 and TRBJ2-7; 11 bases align to TRBD1. Per the germline V gene, CDR1 is SGHKS and CDR2 is YYEKEE (reference sequence). The V segment lost 3 bases and the J segment 6 bases; nucleotides outside the gene matches: 5. CDR3 length: 14 residues. In nucleotides, the CDR3 is TGTGCCAGCAGCTGGCGGACAGGGGGCCCCGAGCAGTACTTC. This sequence encodes CASSWRTGGPEQYF.

The rearrangement joins TRBV19 to TRBJ2-7; 7 positions agree with TRBD1. J was trimmed by 0 bases and V by 3 bases; bases with no gene match: 11. Germline V gene data show CDR1 as LNHDA and CDR2 as SQIVND (reference sequence). This CDR3 is 17 amino acids long. The CDR3 reads CASSIRFRDSSSYEQYF. Here the CDR3 DNA reads TGTGCCAGTAGTATTAGATTCCGGGACAGTAGCTCCTACGAGCAGTACTTC.

Note on this clone: Other DNA sequences in the sample encode the same CDR3. The genes are TRBV5-1 and TRBJ2-7; D is possibly TRBD1 (5 bases). This CDR3 is built from 13 residues. CDR1 and CDR2 (germline): SGHRS, YFSETQ. Trimming stripped 0 bases from V and 4 bases from J, with 8 bases between. The CDR3: CASSLVQGYEQYF. CDR3 coding DNA: TGCGCCAGCAGCTTGGTTCAGGGTTACGAGCAGTACTTC.

The genes are TRBV2 and TRBJ1-4, with 9 bases aligning to TRBD1. V shed 5 bases, J shed 8 bases, and the junction held 9 bases outside the gene matches. Germline CDR1 reads SNHLY; CDR2 reads FYNNEI. This CDR3 spans 15 amino acids. CDR3 in DNA: TGTGCCAGCAGTTTCACAGGGGGCCTCGGAGAAAAACTGTTTTTT. It translates to CASSFTGGLGEKLFF.

V usage is TRBV25-1 and J usage is TRBJ1-6, with no clear D. CDR1 is MGHDK, CDR2 SYGVNS, per germline. Between the trimmed V and J ends, which lost 1 base and 2 bases, there was a span of 3 bases. CDR3 length: 14 amino acids. The CDR3 loop reads CASSESAYNSPLHF. CDR3 nucleotide sequence: TGTGCCAGCAGTGAATCAGCCTATAATTCACCCCTCCACTTT.

The chain couples TRBV14 to TRBJ2-3; D perhaps matches TRBD2 (6 bases). The CDR3 runs to 13 residues. Germline CDR1 reads SGHDN; CDR2 reads FVKESK. With 0 bases removed from V and 9 bases from J, the gap between germline ends came to 10 bases. As DNA, the CDR3 is TGTGCCAGCAGCCAAGATGTTCGGGAGACGCAGTATTTT. It yields the protein CASSQDVRETQYF.